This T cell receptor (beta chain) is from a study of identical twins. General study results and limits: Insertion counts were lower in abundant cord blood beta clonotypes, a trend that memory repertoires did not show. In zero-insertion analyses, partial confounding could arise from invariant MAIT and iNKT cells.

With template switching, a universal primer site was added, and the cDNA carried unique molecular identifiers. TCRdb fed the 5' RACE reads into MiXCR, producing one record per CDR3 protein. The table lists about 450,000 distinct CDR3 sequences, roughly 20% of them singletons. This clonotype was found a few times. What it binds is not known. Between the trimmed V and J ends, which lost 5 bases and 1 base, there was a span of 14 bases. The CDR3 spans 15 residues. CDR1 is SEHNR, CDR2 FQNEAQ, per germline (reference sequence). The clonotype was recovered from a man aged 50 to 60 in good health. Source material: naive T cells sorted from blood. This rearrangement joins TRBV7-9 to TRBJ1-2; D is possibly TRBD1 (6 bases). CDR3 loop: CASSARDTLNYGYTF. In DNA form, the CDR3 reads TGTGCCAGCAGCGCCCGGGACACGCTTAACTATGGCTACACCTTC.